Each of the 22 T cell receptor beta chains below was sequenced from the same sample in a study of blood T cell repertoires in COVID-19. The table came from immunoSEQ multiplex PCR; TCRdb's copy has only in-frame clones and leaves some out. The data hold approximately 50,000 clones, with approximately 83% observed a single time. The sample was peripheral blood. The receptors were gathered from a human donor in a cohort sampled during active COVID-19.

This chain links TRBV28 with TRBJ2-7; 10 bases are shared with TRBD2. Trimming at V came to 3 bases and at J to 3 bases, leaving 8 bases not matched to a gene. CDR1 and CDR2 from the germline V gene are MDHEN and SYDVKM. The CDR3 sequence is 16 residues long. The CDR3 nucleotides are TGTGCCAGCAGTTTTGTATTTAGCGGGAGGTACTACGAGCAGTACTTC. Its translation: CASSFVFSGRYYEQYF.

This CDR3 reads CASSFGHRETQPQHF. The CDR3 DNA reads as TGTGCCAGCAGCTTTGGTCACAGGGAGACTCAGCCCCAGCATTTT. This rearrangement joins TRBV5-6 to TRBJ1-5, with a weak D call TRBD1 (6 bases). The V end lost 2 bases, the J end lost 6 bases, and 15 bases lay between the germline ends. The CDR3 has 15 amino acids. CDR1 and CDR2 (germline): SGHDT, YYEEEE. Using reference TRBV5-6 and TRBJ1-5 for the parts outside the CDR3, the full variable domain is DAGVTQSPTHLIKTRGQQVTLRCSPKSGHDTVSWYQQALGQGPQFIFQYYEEEERQRGNFPDRFSGHQFPNYSSELNVNALLLGDSALYLCASSFGHRETQPQHFGDGTRLSIL.

The chain uses TRBV5-4 and TRBJ2-7, with TRBD1 identical over 12 bases. V dropped 0 bases and J dropped 2; count of bases not matched to a gene: 6. Germline CDR1 is SGHNT and CDR2 is YYREEE (reference sequence). This CDR3 has 17 residues. CDR3 sequence reads: CASSLGDRGRLPYEQYF. CDR3 DNA: TGTGCCAGCAGCTTGGGGGACAGGGGGCGCTTGCCCTACGAGCAGTACTTC.

The chain is built from TRBV3-1 (or the pseudogene TRBV3-2) and TRBJ2-1; D may be TRBD2 (6 bases). Trimming pared 1 base from V and 7 bases from J, leaving 8 bases between. Germline V gene sequence: CDR1 LGHDT, CDR2 YNNKEL (reference sequence). This CDR3 has 13 residues. For the CDR3, the DNA is TGTGCCAGCAGCCAAGTTGGGGGGAATGAGCAGTTCTTC. As protein: CASSQVGGNEQFF.

The V gene is TRBV6-5, the J gene TRBJ2-7; TRBD1 aligns across 10 bases. V shed 2 bases, J shed 3 bases, and the junction held 4 bases outside the gene matches. The CDR3 length is 15 residues. Germline V gene sequence: CDR1 MNHEY, CDR2 SVGAGI. The CDR3 nucleotides are TGTGCCAGCAGTTACGGAGGACAGGGGGTCTACGAGCAGTACTTC. Protein product: CASSYGGQGVYEQYF.

This clone was seen only a few times. The chain uses TRBV24-1 and TRBJ2-5; D gene ambiguous. The V gene's germline CDR1 is KGHDR and CDR2 SFDVKD. This CDR3 contains 14 residues. V lost 5 bases and J 1 base, leaving 10 bases between the germline ends. CDR3 nucleotides: TGTGCCACCAGTGCCCCAGGTTCCCAAGAGACCCAGTACTTC. It codes for CATSAPGSQETQYF.

V is TRBV2 and J is TRBJ2-7, with TRBD2 as a possible D gene (6 bases). Germline lookup yields CDR1 SNHLY and CDR2 FYNNEI. The CDR3 length is 14 residues. The V end was cut by 4 bases, the J end by 7 bases, with 17 bases between. The CDR3 is CASSVAPPAGEQYF. In nucleotides, the CDR3 is TGTGCCAGCAGTGTGGCTCCGCCGGCGGGAGAGCAGTACTTC.

This clone was seen a few times. V is TRBV19 and J is TRBJ2-1; 8 nucleotides align to TRBD2. Germline CDR1 LNHDA, CDR2 SQIVND (reference sequence). The CDR3 sequence is 15 residues long. The V gene end was trimmed by 6 bases and the J gene end by 10 bases; junction bases not matched to a gene: 14. CDR3 loop: CASRYQWAGGGEQFF. In DNA form, the CDR3 reads TGTGCCAGTAGATATCAGTGGGCGGGAGGAGGGGAGCAGTTCTTC.

This clone rates as medium-sized. The rearrangement joins TRBV28 to TRBJ2-7; 11 bases fit TRBD2. Germline lookup yields CDR1 MDHEN and CDR2 SYDVKM. The CDR3 is made up of 14 amino acids. V lost 5 bases to trimming and J lost 5 bases; unmatched junction nucleotides: 5. CDR3 amino acids: CASSTSGSAHEQYF. The DNA of the CDR3 is TGTGCCAGCAGTACTAGCGGGAGCGCCCACGAGCAGTACTTC.

The chain links TRBV4-1 to TRBJ2-7; D is unresolved. The CDR3 runs 13 residues. V gave up 2 bases and J gave up 9 bases, with 14 bases separating them. CDR1 and CDR2 (germline): MGHRA, YSYEKL. CDR3 loop: CASSQIPGFLQYF. In DNA form, the CDR3 reads TGCGCCAGCAGCCAAATCCCCGGGTTTCTGCAGTACTTC.

The chain links TRBV4-2 to TRBJ1-2; 7 bases fit TRBD1. This CDR3 spans 16 amino acids. The V gene's germline CDR1 is LGHNA and CDR2 YNFKEQ. Trimming removed 0 bases from V and 0 bases from J; junction bases left unmatched: 4. In nucleotides, the CDR3 is TGTGCCAGCAGCCAAGAAGAAGGGGGCGCTAACTATGGCTACACCTTC. It codes for CASSQEEGGANYGYTF.

The chain combines TRBV11-2 with TRBJ2-3, with 9 bases that match TRBD2. Germline V gene lookup returns CDR1 SGHAT and CDR2 FQNNGV. This CDR3 is 18 amino acids long. V shed 5 bases and J 2 bases; nucleotides not matched to a gene: 14. The CDR3 DNA reads TGTGCCAGCAGCCCAGGTATAACAAGCGGGAGGAACACAGATACGCAGTATTTT. Its translation: CASSPGITSGRNTDTQYF. The whole variable domain, remainder taken from reference TRBV11-2 and TRBJ2-3, is EAGVAQSPRYKIIEKRQSVAFWCNPISGHATLYWYQQILGQGPKLLIQFQNNGVVDDSQLPKDRFSAERLKGVDSTLKIQPAKLEDSAVYLCASSPGITSGRNTDTQYFGPGTRLTVL.

This chain links TRBV29-1 with TRBJ2-7, with 12 bases fitting TRBD2. This CDR3 spans 14 amino acids. The V gene end was trimmed by 4 bases and the J gene end by 6 bases; junction bases not matched to a gene: 7. Germline V lookup: CDR1 SQVTM, CDR2 ANQGSEA. CDR3 DNA sequence: TGCAGCGTTGCTAGCGGGAGGGTTAACTCCGAGCAGTACTTC. Protein sequence: CSVASGRVNSEQYF.

The genes are TRBV12-3 or TRBV12-4 and TRBJ1-2; TRBD1 might be the D (6 bases). V lost 6 bases, J lost 5 bases, and 13 bases lay in between. The CDR3 spans 13 residues. CDR3 DNA sequence: TGTGCCAGCAGGTTTTCAACAGGGTATGGCTACACCTTC. This encodes CASRFSTGYGYTF.

The chain's CDR3 is CASSLDLAFPDTQYF. DNA for the CDR3: TGTGCCAGCAGCTTGGACCTAGCCTTCCCAGATACGCAGTATTTT. The gene calls are TRBV5-4 and TRBJ2-3; D is perhaps TRBD2 (5 bases). Germline V lookup: CDR1 SGHNT, CDR2 YYREEE (reference sequence). CDR3 size: 15 residues. V lost 0 bases to trimming and J lost 4 bases, with 12 bases between them.

The count of this clone is one. The chain combines TRBV10-2 with TRBJ1-4; no firm D call. Trimming left V 2 bases short and J 6 bases short, with 7 bases between. CDR3 length equals 13 residues. CDR1 WSHSY and CDR2 SAAADI come from the germline V gene. The CDR3 loop is CASSENTDEKLFF. The CDR3, as DNA: TGCGCCAGCAGTGAGAACACCGATGAAAAACTGTTTTTT.

The chain joins TRBV7-9 to TRBJ2-3; 11 nucleotides align to TRBD2. The V gene end was trimmed by 5 bases and the J gene end by 3 bases; junction bases not matched to a gene: 4. Germline V gives CDR1 SEHNR, CDR2 FQNEAQ (reference sequence). This CDR3 has 15 residues. CDR3 loop: CASSGLAGGTDTQYF. CDR3 in DNA: TGTGCCAGCAGCGGGTTAGCGGGAGGGACAGATACGCAGTATTTT.

A remark on this clone: Other DNA sequences in the same sample also yield this CDR3. The rearrangement links TRBV9 to TRBJ2-7; 12 bases map to TRBD1. The CDR3 runs 15 residues. CDR1 and CDR2 from the germline V gene are SGDLS and YYNGEE. Trimming removed 0 bases from V and 5 bases from J; junction bases left unmatched: 3. The CDR3 nucleotides read TGTGCCAGCAGCGTAGAGGGACAGGGGGCTGACGAGCAGTACTTC. Translating it yields CASSVEGQGADEQYF. Combining the CDR3 with reference TRBV9 and TRBJ2-7 gives the whole variable domain DSGVTQTPKHLITATGQRVTLRCSPRSGDLSVYWYQQSLDQGLQFLIQYYNGEERAKGNILERFSAQQFPDLHSELNLSSLELGDSALYFCASSVEGQGADEQYFGPGTRLTVT.

This clone is a singleton in its sample. The chain combines TRBV30 with TRBJ2-7; weak D call: TRBD2 (5 bases). V lost 6 bases and J lost 3, with 12 bases in between. This CDR3 is built from 12 residues. Per the germline V gene, CDR1 is GTSNPN and CDR2 is SVGIG (reference sequence). The CDR3 DNA reads TGTGCCTGCGAGGGCATACACTACGAGCAGTACTTC. Residues: CACEGIHYEQYF.

The chain links TRBV18 to TRBJ2-1, with a tentative D call TRBD2 (5 bases). This CDR3 contains 13 residues. The V end was cut by 5 bases, the J end by 6 bases, with 11 bases between. Germline assignment: CDR1 KGHSH and CDR2 LQKENI. CDR3 DNA sequence: TGTGCCAGCTCATCGCGGGCCAGCAATGAGCAGTTCTTC. The encoded protein is CASSSRASNEQFF.

The CDR3 sequence: CASKLAGDNEQFF. The CDR3 coding sequence is TGTGCCAGCAAACTAGCGGGGGACAATGAGCAGTTCTTC. This sequence joins TRBV2 and TRBJ2-1, with 11 positions matching TRBD2. J gave up 5 bases and V 7 bases, and 1 base lay outside the gene matches. The CDR3 spans 13 residues. Per the germline V gene, CDR1 is SNHLY and CDR2 is FYNNEI. The full variable domain, rest sourced from reference TRBV2 and TRBJ2-1, is EPEVTQTPSHQVTQMGQEVILRCVPISNHLYFYWYRQILGQKVEFLVSFYNNEISEKSEIFDDQFSVERPDGSNFTLKIRSTKLEDSAMYFCASKLAGDNEQFFGPGTRLTVL.

The gene calls are TRBV27 and TRBJ2-7; TRBD1 agrees at 10 bases. After removal of 6 bases from V and 1 base from J, the junction contained 6 bases not matched to a gene. The CDR3 runs 15 residues. The germline gives CDR1 MNHEY, CDR2 SMNVEV (reference sequence). Written as DNA, the CDR3 is TGTGCCAGCAGGCCGACAGGGGGCCCATCCTACGAGCAGTACTTC. Translated, it gives CASRPTGGPSYEQYF.